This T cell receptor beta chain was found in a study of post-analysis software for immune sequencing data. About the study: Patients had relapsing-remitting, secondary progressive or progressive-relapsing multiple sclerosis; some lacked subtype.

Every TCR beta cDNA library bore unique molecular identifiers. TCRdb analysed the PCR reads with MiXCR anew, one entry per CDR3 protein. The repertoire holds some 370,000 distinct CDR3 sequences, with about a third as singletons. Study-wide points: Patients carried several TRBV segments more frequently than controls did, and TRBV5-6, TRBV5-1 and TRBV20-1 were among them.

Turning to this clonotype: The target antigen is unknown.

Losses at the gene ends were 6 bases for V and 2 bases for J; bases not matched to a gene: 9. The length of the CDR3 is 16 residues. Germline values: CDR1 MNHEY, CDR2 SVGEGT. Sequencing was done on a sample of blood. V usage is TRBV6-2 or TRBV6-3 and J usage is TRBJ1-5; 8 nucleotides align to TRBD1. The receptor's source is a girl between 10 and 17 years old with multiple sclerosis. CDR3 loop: CASRRQGSGGNQPQHF. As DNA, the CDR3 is TGTGCCAGCAGACGACAGGGGTCAGGGGGCAATCAGCCCCAGCATTTT.